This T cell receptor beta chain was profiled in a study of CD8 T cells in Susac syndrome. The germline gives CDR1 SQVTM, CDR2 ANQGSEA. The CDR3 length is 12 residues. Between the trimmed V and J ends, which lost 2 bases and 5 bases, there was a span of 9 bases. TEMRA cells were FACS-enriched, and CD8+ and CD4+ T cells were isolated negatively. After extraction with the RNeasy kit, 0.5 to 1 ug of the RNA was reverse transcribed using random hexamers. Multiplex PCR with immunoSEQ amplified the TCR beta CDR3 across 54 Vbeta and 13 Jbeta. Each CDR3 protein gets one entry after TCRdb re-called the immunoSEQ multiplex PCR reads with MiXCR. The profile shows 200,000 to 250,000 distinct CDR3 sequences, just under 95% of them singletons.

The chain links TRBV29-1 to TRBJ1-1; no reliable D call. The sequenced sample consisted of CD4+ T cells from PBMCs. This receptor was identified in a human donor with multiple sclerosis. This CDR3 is CSVESGWTEAFF. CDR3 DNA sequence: TGCAGCGTTGAATCGGGGTGGACTGAAGCTTTCTTT.